These 10 T cell receptor beta chains originate from one sample sequenced in a study of cytomegalovirus exposure and HLA in healthy donors. Both 60 Vbeta primers and 13 Jbeta primers went into the PCR. TCRdb's copy holds only in-frame clones and misses some; the assay was immunoSEQ multiplex PCR. The sample has 110,000 to 150,000 clones, approximately 84% seen once. Sequencing input: PBMCs. These TCRs come from a woman aged 55-70 years in good health and CMV-seropositive.

The chain couples TRBV2 to TRBJ2-1, with TRBD1 identical over 7 bases. The CDR3 loop spans 13 amino acids. Per the germline V gene, CDR1 is SNHLY and CDR2 is FYNNEI. The trim removed 11 bases at V and 3 bases at J, leaving 7 bases unmatched. CDR3 DNA: TGTGCCGGGACGACAGGGTTCTACAATGAGCAGTTCTTC. Encoded protein: CAGTTGFYNEQFF.

The chain joins TRBV4-3 to TRBJ2-7, with 8 bases identical to TRBD1. Per germline, CDR1 LGHNA and CDR2 YSLEER. The V gene end was trimmed by 4 bases and the J gene end by 1 base; junction bases not matched to a gene: 9. CDR3 length: 16 residues. CDR3 bases: TGCGCCAGCAGCCTTTTGAGGACAGGGCTTTCCTACGAGCAGTACTTC. Encoded protein: CASSLLRTGLSYEQYF.

This chain links TRBV7-2 with TRBJ2-1, with D possibly matching TRBD1 (6 bases). In germline, CDR1 is SGHTA, CDR2 FQGNSA. This CDR3 is 15 amino acids long. Trimming left V 7 bases short and J 6 bases short, with 19 bases between. The CDR3 loop is CASNPQGGRSNEQFF. CDR3 in DNA: TGTGCCAGCAACCCCCAAGGGGGACGGAGCAATGAGCAGTTCTTC.

The rearrangement joins TRBV4-2 to TRBJ2-3; 10 nucleotides agree with TRBD2. V was pared by 2 bases and J by 6 bases, with 8 bases of the junction left unmatched. CDR3 length: 16 amino acids. The germline gives CDR1 LGHNA, CDR2 YNFKEQ. The CDR3 here is CASSQLAGGGGDTQYF. In DNA, the CDR3 is TGTGCCAGCAGCCAATTAGCGGGAGGAGGTGGGGATACGCAGTATTTT.

The chain couples TRBV27 to TRBJ2-7; D ambiguous. V dropped 6 bases and J dropped 2 bases, with 14 bases sitting between them. The CDR3 consists of 14 residues. CDR1 MNHEY and CDR2 SMNVEV come from the germline V gene (reference sequence). The CDR3 loop reads CASSHDSWPYEQYF. CDR3 DNA: TGTGCCAGCAGCCACGATTCTTGGCCCTACGAGCAGTACTTC.

The rearrangement joins TRBV4-3 to TRBJ2-1, with 8 bases aligning to TRBD2. In germline, CDR1 is LGHNA, CDR2 YSLEER. Trimming took 4 bases from V and 5 from J; bases not matched to a gene: 22. The CDR3 covers 20 residues. DNA of the CDR3: TGCGCCAGCAGCCTTAACCGGGGGGGGGAGGGCCTTTTTTCGGACAATGAGCAGTTCTTC. This translates into CASSLNRGGEGLFSDNEQFF.

The V and J genes are TRBV7-3 and TRBJ2-1; no firm D call. From germline, CDR1 is SGHTA and CDR2 FQGTGA. This CDR3 has 13 amino acids. V was clipped by 3 bases and J by 7 bases, with 10 bases between them. CDR3 in DNA: TGTGCCAGCAGCTTTGACTTAACGAATGAGCAGTTCTTC. Its protein product is CASSFDLTNEQFF.

This clone was counted between two and nine times. The chain uses TRBV9 and TRBJ2-7; 13 nucleotides line up with TRBD2. The length of the CDR3 is 16 residues. CDR1 is SGDLS and CDR2 is YYNGEE in the germline V gene. The V and J ends lost 0 bases and 6 bases, in that order; junction bases with no gene match: 6. CDR3 nucleotides: TGTGCCAGCAGCGTAGACGCCGGACTAGCGGGAGCCGAGCAGTACTTC. Translation gives CASSVDAGLAGAEQYF.

The sample holds a few counts of this clone. The gene calls are TRBV6-1 and TRBJ1-3; TRBD1 agrees at 9 bases. The CDR3 is 13 residues long. Looked up from germline, CDR1 is MNHNS and CDR2 is SASEGT. J gave up 2 bases and V 8 bases, and 1 base lay outside the gene matches. CDR3 in DNA: TGTGCCAGCCGACAGGGGGCTGGAAACACCATATATTTT. Translating gives CASRQGAGNTIYF.

The V call is TRBV5-1, the J call TRBJ2-4, with 7 bases that match TRBD2. The CDR3 sequence is 17 residues long. Germline assignment: CDR1 SGHRS and CDR2 YFSETQ. V was pared by 9 bases and J by 1 base, with 16 bases of the junction left unmatched. The CDR3 bases are TGCGCCATCCCGGCGGGAGTGTTGGGGGAGGCCAAAAACATTCAGTACTTC. Its protein product is CAIPAGVLGEAKNIQYF.